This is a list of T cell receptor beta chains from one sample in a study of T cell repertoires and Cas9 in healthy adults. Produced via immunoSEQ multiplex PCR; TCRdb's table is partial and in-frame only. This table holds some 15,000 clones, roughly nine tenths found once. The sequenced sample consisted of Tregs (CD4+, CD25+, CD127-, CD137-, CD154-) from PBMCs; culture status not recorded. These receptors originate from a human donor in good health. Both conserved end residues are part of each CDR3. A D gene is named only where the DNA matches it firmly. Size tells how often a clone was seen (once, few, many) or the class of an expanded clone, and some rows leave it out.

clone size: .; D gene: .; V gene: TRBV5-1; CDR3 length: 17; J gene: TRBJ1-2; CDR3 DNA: TGCGCCAGCAGCTTGGCCCAGGCAGGACCCAATAACTATGGCTACACCTTC; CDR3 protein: CASSLAQAGPNNYGYTF
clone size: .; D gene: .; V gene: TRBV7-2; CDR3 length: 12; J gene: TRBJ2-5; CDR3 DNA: TGTGCCAGCAGGAGGCTGGGGGAGACCCAGTACTTC; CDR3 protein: CASRRLGETQYF
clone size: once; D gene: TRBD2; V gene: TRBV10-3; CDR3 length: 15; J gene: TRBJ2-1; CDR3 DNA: TGTGCCATCAGTTTGAGACTAGCGGGAGAGGGTGAGCAGTTCTTC; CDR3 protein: CAISLRLAGEGEQFF
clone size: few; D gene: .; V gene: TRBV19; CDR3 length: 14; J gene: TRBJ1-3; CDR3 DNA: TGTGCCAGTTCGCGTCTAAGCTCTGGAAACACCATATATTTT; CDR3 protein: CASSRLSSGNTIYF
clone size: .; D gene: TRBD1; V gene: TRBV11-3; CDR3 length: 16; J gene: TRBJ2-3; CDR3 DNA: TGTGCCAGCAGCTTAGGGACAGGGTATGGCGCAGATACGCAGTATTTT; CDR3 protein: CASSLGTGYGADTQYF
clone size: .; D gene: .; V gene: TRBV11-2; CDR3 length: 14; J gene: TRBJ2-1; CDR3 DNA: TGTGCCAGCAGCCGTCGACAGGTCTACAATGAGCAGTTCTTC; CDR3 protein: CASSRRQVYNEQFF
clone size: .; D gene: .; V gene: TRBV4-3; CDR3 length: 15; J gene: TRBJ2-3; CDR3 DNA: TGCGCCAGCAGCCCGGGGCGGGCAGGATGGAATACGCAGTATTTT; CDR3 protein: CASSPGRAGWNTQYF
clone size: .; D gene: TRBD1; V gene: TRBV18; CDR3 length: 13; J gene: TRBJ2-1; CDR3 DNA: TGTGCCAGCTCACAGGGGGCCGGGAATGAGCAGTTCTTC; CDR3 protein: CASSQGAGNEQFF
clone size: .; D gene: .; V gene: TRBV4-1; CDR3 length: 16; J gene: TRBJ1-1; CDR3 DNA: TGCGCCAGCAGCCCCACCGGGACCTATTTGAACACTGAAGCTTTCTTT; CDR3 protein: CASSPTGTYLNTEAFF
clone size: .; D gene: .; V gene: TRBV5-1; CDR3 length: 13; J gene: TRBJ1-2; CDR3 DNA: TGCGCCAGCAGCTTGACAGGGATCTATGGCTACACCTTC; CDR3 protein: CASSLTGIYGYTF
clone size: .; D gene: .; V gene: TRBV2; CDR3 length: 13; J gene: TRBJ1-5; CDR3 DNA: TGTGCCAGCAGTGAGAATAGCAATCAGCCCCAGCATTTT; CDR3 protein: CASSENSNQPQHF